This TCR beta chain was captured by sequencing in a study of OX40 agonist ivuxolimab in advanced cancers. Study-wide background: Ivuxolimab, which is an agonistic anti-OX40 (CD134) antibody, was administered to the patients. Antecedent anti-PD-1, anti-PD-L1 or anti-CTLA-4 therapy was permissible, with around 40% having received some. Patients receiving dose escalation had hepatocellular carcinoma, melanoma, renal cell or head and neck cancer. Study-wide results and caveats: Among T cells, CD8+ cells averaged more expanded clones than CD4+ cells.

The CDR3 extends over 15 amino acids. V lost 6 bases, J lost 5 bases, and 11 bases stayed unmatched. Germline V gene sequence: CDR1 KGHSH, CDR2 LQKENI. The data were produced by immunoSEQ multiplex PCR, yet TCRdb's version contains in-frame clones alone and is incomplete. The table includes more than 85,000 clones, roughly 80% detected once. A word on this clone: Antigen: not known.

The receptor's source is an adult with an advanced solid tumor such as melanoma, head and neck, liver or kidney cancer. The genes are TRBV18 and TRBJ1-1; 8 positions match TRBD1. The material sequenced was CD4+ or CD8+ T cells sorted from blood, taken in a trial of the OX40 agonist ivuxolimab. This CDR3 reads CASSETTGGRTEAFF. The CDR3 nucleotides are TGTGCCAGCTCTGAAACCACAGGGGGTAGAACTGAAGCTTTCTTT.